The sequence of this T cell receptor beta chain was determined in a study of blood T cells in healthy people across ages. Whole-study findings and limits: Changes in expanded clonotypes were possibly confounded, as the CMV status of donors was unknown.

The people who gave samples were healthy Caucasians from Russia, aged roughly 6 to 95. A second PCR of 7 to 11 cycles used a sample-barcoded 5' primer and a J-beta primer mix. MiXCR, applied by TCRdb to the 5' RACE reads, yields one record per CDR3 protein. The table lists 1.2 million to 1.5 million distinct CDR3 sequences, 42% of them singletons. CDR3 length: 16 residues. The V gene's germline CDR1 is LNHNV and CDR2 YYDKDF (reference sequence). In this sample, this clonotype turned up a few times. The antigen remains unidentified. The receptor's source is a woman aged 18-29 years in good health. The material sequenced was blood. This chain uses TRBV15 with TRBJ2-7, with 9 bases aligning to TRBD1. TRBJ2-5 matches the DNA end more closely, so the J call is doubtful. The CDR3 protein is CATSLGRTGVLTTQYF. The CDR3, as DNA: TGTGCCACCAGCCTTGGGAGGACAGGGGTCCTGACGACCCAGTACTTC.